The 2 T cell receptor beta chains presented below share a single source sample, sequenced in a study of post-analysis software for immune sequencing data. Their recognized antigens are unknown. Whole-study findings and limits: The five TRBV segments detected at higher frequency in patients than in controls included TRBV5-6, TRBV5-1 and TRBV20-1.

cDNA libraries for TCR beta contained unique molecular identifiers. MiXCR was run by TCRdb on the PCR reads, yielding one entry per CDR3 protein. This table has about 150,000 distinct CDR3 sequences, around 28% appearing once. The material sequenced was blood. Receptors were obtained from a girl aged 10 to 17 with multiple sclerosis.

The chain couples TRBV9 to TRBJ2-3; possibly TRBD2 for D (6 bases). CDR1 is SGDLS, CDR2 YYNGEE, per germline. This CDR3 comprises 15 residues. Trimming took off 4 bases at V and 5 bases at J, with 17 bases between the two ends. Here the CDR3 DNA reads TGTGCCAGCAGCATCAGTGGAGGGCCGAGAGATACGCAGTATTTT. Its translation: CASSISGGPRDTQYF.

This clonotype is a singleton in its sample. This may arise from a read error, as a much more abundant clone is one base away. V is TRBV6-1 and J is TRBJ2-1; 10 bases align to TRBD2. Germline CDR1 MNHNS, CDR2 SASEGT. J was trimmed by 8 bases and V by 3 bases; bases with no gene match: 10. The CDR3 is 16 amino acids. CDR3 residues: CASSEFSGGNYDEQFF. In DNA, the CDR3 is TGTGCCAGCAGTGAGTTTAGCGGGGGGAATTACGATGAGCAGTTCTTC.